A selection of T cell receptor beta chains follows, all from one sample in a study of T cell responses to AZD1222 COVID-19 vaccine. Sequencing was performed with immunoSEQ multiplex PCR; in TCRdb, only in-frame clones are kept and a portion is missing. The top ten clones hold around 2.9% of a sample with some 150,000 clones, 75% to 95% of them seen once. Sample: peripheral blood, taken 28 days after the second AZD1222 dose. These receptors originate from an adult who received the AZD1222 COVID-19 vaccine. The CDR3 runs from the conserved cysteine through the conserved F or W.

CAWSVRRNTEAFF,TRBJ1-1,TRBV30
CAISLAGGGTGELFF,TRBJ2-2,TRBV10-3
CASSPGTASGNTIYF,TRBJ1-3,TRBV13
CASAQTARTDTQYF,TRBJ2-3,TRBV2
CASSLISDMAGELFF,TRBJ2-2,TRBV5-6
CASSRTGWEPQHF,TRBJ1-5,TRBV19
CSVRSGEQYF,TRBJ2-7,TRBV29-1
CASSFTTEAFF,TRBJ1-1,TRBV11-2
CASIGAGNYGYTF,TRBJ1-2,TRBV11-2
CASSIRGFQNQPQHF,TRBJ1-5,TRBV19
CASSSQTSGRGAYNEQFF,TRBJ2-1,TRBV6-2/TRBV6-3
CASSQTEEQGRELFF,TRBJ2-2,TRBV14